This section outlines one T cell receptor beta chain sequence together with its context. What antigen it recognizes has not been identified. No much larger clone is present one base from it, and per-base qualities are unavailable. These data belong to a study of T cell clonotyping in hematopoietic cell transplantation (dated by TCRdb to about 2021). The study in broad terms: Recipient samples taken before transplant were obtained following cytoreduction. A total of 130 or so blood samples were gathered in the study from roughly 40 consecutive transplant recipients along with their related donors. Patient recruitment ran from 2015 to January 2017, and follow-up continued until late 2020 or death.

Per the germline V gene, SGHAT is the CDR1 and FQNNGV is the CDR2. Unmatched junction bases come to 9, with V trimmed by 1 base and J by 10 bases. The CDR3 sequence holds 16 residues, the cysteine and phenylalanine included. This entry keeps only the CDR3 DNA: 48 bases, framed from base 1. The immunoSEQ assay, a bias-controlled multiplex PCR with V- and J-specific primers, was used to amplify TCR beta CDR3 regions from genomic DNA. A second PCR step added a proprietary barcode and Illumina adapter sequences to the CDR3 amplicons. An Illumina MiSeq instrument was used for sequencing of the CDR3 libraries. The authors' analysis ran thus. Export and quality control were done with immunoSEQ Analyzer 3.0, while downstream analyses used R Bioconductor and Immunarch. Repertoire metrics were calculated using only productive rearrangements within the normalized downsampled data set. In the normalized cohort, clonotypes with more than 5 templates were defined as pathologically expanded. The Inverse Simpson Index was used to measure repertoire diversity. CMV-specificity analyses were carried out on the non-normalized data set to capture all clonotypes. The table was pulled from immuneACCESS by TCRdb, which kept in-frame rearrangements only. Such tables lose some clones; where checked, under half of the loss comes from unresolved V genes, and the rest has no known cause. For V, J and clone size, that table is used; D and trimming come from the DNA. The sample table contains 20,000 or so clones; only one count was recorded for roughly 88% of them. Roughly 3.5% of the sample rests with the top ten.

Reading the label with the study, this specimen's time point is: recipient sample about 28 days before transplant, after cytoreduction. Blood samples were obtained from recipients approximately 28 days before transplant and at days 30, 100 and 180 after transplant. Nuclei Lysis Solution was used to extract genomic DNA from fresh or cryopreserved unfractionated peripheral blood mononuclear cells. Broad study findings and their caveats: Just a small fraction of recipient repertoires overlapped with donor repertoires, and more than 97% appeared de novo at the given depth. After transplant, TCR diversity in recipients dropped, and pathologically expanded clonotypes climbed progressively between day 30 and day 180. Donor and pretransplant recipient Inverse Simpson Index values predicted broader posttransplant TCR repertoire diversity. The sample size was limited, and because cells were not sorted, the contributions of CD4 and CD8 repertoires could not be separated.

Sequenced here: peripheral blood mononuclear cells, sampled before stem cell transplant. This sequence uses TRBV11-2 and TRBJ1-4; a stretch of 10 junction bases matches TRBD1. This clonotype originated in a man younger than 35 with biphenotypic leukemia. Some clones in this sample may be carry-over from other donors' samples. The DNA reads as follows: TGTGCCAGCAGCTTAGGTGATTGGACAGGGGGATCAAAACTGTTTTTT. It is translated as CASSLGDWTGGSKLFF.